Shown below are 25 T cell receptor beta chains from a single sample sequenced in a study of technical replicates of blood from several donors. This table comes from immunoSEQ multiplex PCR, and its TCRdb copy is limited to in-frame clones, with some not included. The sample lists some 76,000 clones, almost 99% seen once, with over 0.2% in the top ten. What was sequenced was T cells isolated from PBMCs. The receptor set was obtained from a human donor in good health.

J is TRBJ2-7 and V is TRBV5-4; TRBD2 aligns across 10 bases. Per the germline V gene, CDR1 is SGHNT and CDR2 is YYREEE (reference sequence). The CDR3 sequence is 14 residues long. J was trimmed by 1 base and V by 3 bases; bases with no gene match: 1. CDR3 nucleotides: TGTGCCAGCAGCTCTAGCGGGAGATCCTACGAGCAGTACTTC. Translation gives CASSSSGRSYEQYF.

The chain links TRBV4-1 to TRBJ2-7; D is ambiguous. Germline CDR1 and CDR2: MGHRA and YSYEKL. There are 15 residues in the CDR3. V was clipped by 1 base and J by 2 bases, with 12 bases between them. The CDR3 here is CASSQGLSFPYEQYF. In nucleotides, the CDR3 is TGCGCCAGCAGCCAAGGTTTGTCGTTTCCCTACGAGCAGTACTTC.

This chain links TRBV15 with TRBJ2-1; D might be TRBD2 (6 bases). This CDR3 region has 15 residues. Germline V lookup: CDR1 LNHNV, CDR2 YYDKDF (reference sequence). Between the trimmed V and J ends, which lost 5 bases and 3 bases, there was a span of 14 bases. This chain's CDR3 is CATSAGSGFYNEQFF. The CDR3 DNA is TGTGCCACCAGCGCTGGTAGCGGCTTCTACAATGAGCAGTTCTTC.

The chain couples TRBV6-1 to TRBJ2-7, with 10 bases lining up with TRBD2. With V trimmed by 3 bases and J by 6 bases, 2 bases remained unmatched. The CDR3 is 13 residues long. Per germline, CDR1 MNHNS and CDR2 SASEGT. CDR3 protein: CASSEASGSEQYF. The DNA of the CDR3 is TGTGCCAGCAGTGAGGCTAGCGGGAGCGAGCAGTACTTC.

This chain connects TRBV11-2 to TRBJ2-7, with TRBD1 matching over 8 bases. The junction had 8 bases not matched to a gene; V was cut back by 1 base and J by 9 bases. This CDR3 region has 14 residues. Germline assignment: CDR1 SGHAT and CDR2 FQNNGV. The DNA of the CDR3 is TGTGCCAGCAGCTTAGGACGGGACAGGAGTGGGCAGTACTTC. This codes for CASSLGRDRSGQYF.

V gene TRBV7-2 combines with J gene TRBJ2-3; the D gene is possibly TRBD2 (6 bases). The germline gives CDR1 SGHTA, CDR2 FQGNSA. The V end was cut by 4 bases, the J end by 1 base, with 12 bases between. The CDR3 length is 15 residues. The CDR3 loop is CASSSSSGGTDTQYF. CDR3 DNA: TGTGCCAGCAGCTCCTCGTCGGGGGGCACAGATACGCAGTATTTT.

This chain connects TRBV7-9 to TRBJ2-7; a possible D gene is TRBD1 (6 bases). V was clipped by 1 base and J by 5 bases, with 12 bases between them. This CDR3 region has 14 residues. Per the germline V gene, CDR1 is SEHNR and CDR2 is FQNEAQ (reference sequence). CDR3 sequence reads: CASSLDRELHEQYF. The CDR3 DNA is TGTGCCAGCAGCTTAGACAGGGAATTGCACGAGCAGTACTTC.

The V call is TRBV5-4, the J call TRBJ2-2; TRBD1 is a possible D gene (6 bases). The CDR3 sequence is 14 residues long. V lost 5 bases and J lost 4, with 12 bases in between. CDR1 and CDR2 (germline): SGHNT, YYREEE (reference sequence). The CDR3 protein is CASRTGEFTGELFF. DNA of the CDR3: TGTGCCAGCAGGACAGGAGAATTCACCGGGGAGCTGTTTTTT.

The chain recombines TRBV28 with TRBJ2-7; maybe TRBD1 (6 bases). Trimming stripped 7 bases from V and 0 bases from J, with 13 bases between. CDR1 MDHEN and CDR2 SYDVKM come from the germline V gene. The CDR3 runs 14 residues. The DNA of the CDR3 is TGTGCCAGCACCCAGATAGGGGGCTCCTACGAGCAGTACTTC. Its translation: CASTQIGGSYEQYF.

V and J are TRBV5-1 and TRBJ2-7; 8 bases are shared with TRBD2. The germline V gene encodes CDR1 SGHRS and CDR2 YFSETQ. V trimming: 4 bases; J trimming: 2 bases; junction bases outside the gene matches: 14. There are 17 residues in the CDR3. CDR3 amino acids: CASSLYHTREVAYEQYF. The CDR3 DNA reads TGCGCCAGCAGCCTTTATCATACGCGGGAGGTTGCCTACGAGCAGTACTTC.

The rearrangement uses TRBV9 and TRBJ2-3; TRBD2 matches 9 bases. Germline CDR1 SGDLS, CDR2 YYNGEE. This CDR3 is 16 amino acids long. Unmatched junction bases numbered 9, after V lost 2 bases and J lost 5 bases. The CDR3 spells CASSVSQREVLDTQYF. CDR3 bases: TGTGCCAGCAGCGTTTCTCAGCGGGAGGTCCTAGATACGCAGTATTTT.

The chain joins TRBV5-1 to TRBJ2-7; no reliable D call. Germline V gene data show CDR1 as SGHRS and CDR2 as YFSETQ. V dropped 2 bases and J dropped 7 bases, with 10 bases sitting between them. The CDR3 runs to 12 residues. The CDR3 loop is CASSFNAEEQYF. The CDR3 DNA reads TGCGCCAGCAGCTTTAATGCGGAAGAGCAGTACTTC.

J is TRBJ2-7 and V is TRBV19; 8 nucleotides match TRBD2. Germline V CDR1 and CDR2: LNHDA, SQIVND (reference sequence). After removal of 5 bases from V and 5 bases from J, the junction contained 8 bases not matched to a gene. CDR3 length: 14 residues. The CDR3 DNA sequence: TGTGCCAGTAGTCCGGGAGCGGGAGTCCACGAGCAGTACTTC. It translates to CASSPGAGVHEQYF.

The rearrangement joins TRBV4-1 to TRBJ2-1; no definite D call. The CDR3 sequence is 16 residues long. V lost 3 bases to trimming and J lost 8 bases, with 20 bases between them. Germline CDR1 and CDR2: MGHRA and YSYEKL. Here the CDR3 reads CASSQESANNWDEQFF. CDR3 sequence (DNA): TGCGCCAGCAGCCAGGAAAGCGCGAATAATTGGGATGAGCAGTTCTTC.

V and J are TRBV11-3 and TRBJ2-1; tentatively, D is TRBD1 (5 bases). Germline loops: CDR1 SGHNT, CDR2 YENEEA. V lost 1 base and J 9 bases, leaving 13 bases between the germline ends. The CDR3 length is 14 residues. CDR3 nucleotide sequence: TGTGCCAGCAGCTTAGGCCAGGGAATTGGTGAGCAGTTCTTC. This codes for CASSLGQGIGEQFF.

The V gene is TRBV6-1, the J gene TRBJ2-4; D might be TRBD1 (6 bases). V was shortened by 4 bases and J by 3 bases, with 10 bases between the two germline ends. The CDR3 length is 14 residues. The V gene's germline CDR1 is MNHNS and CDR2 SASEGT. As DNA, the CDR3 is TGTGCCAGCAGTGGGTGGGACAACAAAAACATTCAGTACTTC. This codes for CASSGWDNKNIQYF.

The chain combines TRBV6-5 with TRBJ2-1; 9 bases map to TRBD2. Losses at the gene ends were 9 bases for V and 7 bases for J; bases not matched to a gene: 7. The CDR3 is 13 residues long. Per the germline V gene, CDR1 is MNHEY and CDR2 is SVGAGI. The DNA of the CDR3 is TGTGCCAGTGGAGCGGGAGGAGGGAATGAGCAGTTCTTC. It encodes CASGAGGGNEQFF.

The count of this clone is one. This chain connects TRBV7-8 to TRBJ1-1; a possible D gene is TRBD1 (5 bases). There are 15 residues in the CDR3. V shed 3 bases and J shed 2 bases, with 13 bases lying between them. The germline V gene encodes CDR1 SGHVS and CDR2 FQNEAQ. CDR3 sequence (DNA): TGTGCCAGCAGCTTTTCGACAGCCCCTAACACTGAAGCTTTCTTT. This gives the protein CASSFSTAPNTEAFF.

The V and J genes are TRBV5-4 and TRBJ2-5, with 12 bases aligning to TRBD1. CDR3 length: 16 amino acids. Germline V gene data show CDR1 as SGHNT and CDR2 as YYREEE (reference sequence). V lost 1 base to trimming and J lost 5 bases; unmatched junction nucleotides: 6. The CDR3 loop reads CASSLLGQGAGETQYF. The CDR3 coding sequence is TGTGCCAGCAGCTTGCTGGGACAGGGGGCTGGGGAGACCCAGTACTTC.

The rearrangement links TRBV6-5 to TRBJ1-5; TRBD1 is a possible D gene (6 bases). Trimming removed 4 bases at V and 5 bases at J, with 12 bases between. Germline V gives CDR1 MNHEY, CDR2 SVGAGI. The CDR3 length is 14 residues. The CDR3 region is CASSSTGLYQPQHF. The CDR3 region has the DNA TGTGCCAGCAGTTCAACAGGGTTATATCAGCCCCAGCATTTT.

This clone was seen just once. The rearrangement links TRBV7-3 to TRBJ2-3, with D possibly matching TRBD1 (6 bases). Germline V gives CDR1 SGHTA, CDR2 FQGTGA. This CDR3 region has 17 residues. V was shortened by 3 bases and J by 8 bases, with 24 bases between the two germline ends. The CDR3 nucleotides are TGTGCCAGCAGCTTTCAGCCGGGACACAGTAAGCGGCGTACGCAGTATTTT. It yields the protein CASSFQPGHSKRRTQYF.

V gene TRBV6-6 combines with J gene TRBJ2-1; TRBD2 might be the D (5 bases). V shed 6 bases and J shed 12 bases, with 12 bases lying between them. The CDR3 extends over 11 amino acids. In germline, CDR1 is MNHNY, CDR2 SVGAGI (reference sequence). CDR3 loop: CASRNGIVQFF. DNA of the CDR3: TGTGCCAGCAGGAACGGGATTGTGCAGTTCTTC.

The chain is built from TRBV28 and TRBJ2-7, with D hard to call. Germline lookup yields CDR1 MDHEN and CDR2 SYDVKM. V lost 5 bases to trimming and J lost 4 bases, with 6 bases between them. The CDR3 runs to 11 residues. The chain's CDR3 is CASSTYYEQYF. Written as DNA, the CDR3 is TGTGCCAGCAGTACCTATTACGAGCAGTACTTC.

The chain has TRBV5-5 and TRBJ2-7; a possible D gene is TRBD1 (6 bases). V shed 4 bases and J shed 5 bases, with 16 bases lying between them. This CDR3 is 14 amino acids long. Germline V gene data show CDR1 as SGHKS and CDR2 as YYEKEE (reference sequence). The CDR3 DNA is TGTGCCAGCAGCAGTTACAGGGAAATCAACGAGCAGTACTTC. Encoded protein: CASSSYREINEQYF.

J is TRBJ2-1 and V is TRBV9; 9 positions agree with TRBD1. The CDR3 totals 16 residues. Germline V gene data show CDR1 as SGDLS and CDR2 as YYNGEE. After removal of 3 bases from V and 0 bases from J, the junction contained 4 bases not matched to a gene. CDR3 region: CASSGPGQGSYNEQFF. DNA of the CDR3: TGTGCCAGCAGCGGGCCGGGACAGGGCTCCTACAATGAGCAGTTCTTC.